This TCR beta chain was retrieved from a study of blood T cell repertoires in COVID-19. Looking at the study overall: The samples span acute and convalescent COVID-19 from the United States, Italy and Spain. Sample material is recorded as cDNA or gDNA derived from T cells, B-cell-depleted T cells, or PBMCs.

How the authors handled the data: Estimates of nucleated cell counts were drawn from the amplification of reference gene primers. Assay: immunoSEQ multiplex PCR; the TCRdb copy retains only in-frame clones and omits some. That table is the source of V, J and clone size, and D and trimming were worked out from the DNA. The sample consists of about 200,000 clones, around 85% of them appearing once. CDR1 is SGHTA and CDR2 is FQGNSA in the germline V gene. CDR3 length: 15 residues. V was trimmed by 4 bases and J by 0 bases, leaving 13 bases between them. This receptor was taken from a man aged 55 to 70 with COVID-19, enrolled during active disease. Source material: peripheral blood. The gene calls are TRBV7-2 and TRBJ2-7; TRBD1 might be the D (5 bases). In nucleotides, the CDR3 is TGTGCCAGCAGCTCCCAGGGCCTTCACTCCTACGAGCAGTACTTC. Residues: CASSSQGLHSYEQYF.